This TCR beta chain came from a study of long-term antiretroviral therapy in people with HIV. In its sample, this clone ranks as medium-sized. Running of the v3.0 immunoSEQ assay took place at survey level. The table came from immunoSEQ multiplex PCR; TCRdb's copy has only in-frame clones and leaves some out. Found here are some 17,000 clones, approximately 80% of them singletons; the top ten hold roughly 4.5%. This CDR3 is 15 amino acids long. V was trimmed by 2 bases and J by 2 bases, leaving 13 bases between them. The germline V gene encodes CDR1 SGHNT and CDR2 YYREEE (reference sequence). Every one of the donors gave at least one pre-ART PBMC sample and at least two post-ART PBMC samples.

This chain connects TRBV5-4 to TRBJ1-1; D possibly corresponds to TRBD1 (5 bases). Material: unsorted PBMCs, obtained 0.1 years before starting antiretroviral therapy. The origin of this receptor is a man aged 18-30 years with HIV. This CDR3 is CASSFETETNTEAFF. Here the CDR3 DNA reads TGTGCCAGCAGCTTCGAGACAGAGACCAACACTGAAGCTTTCTTT.